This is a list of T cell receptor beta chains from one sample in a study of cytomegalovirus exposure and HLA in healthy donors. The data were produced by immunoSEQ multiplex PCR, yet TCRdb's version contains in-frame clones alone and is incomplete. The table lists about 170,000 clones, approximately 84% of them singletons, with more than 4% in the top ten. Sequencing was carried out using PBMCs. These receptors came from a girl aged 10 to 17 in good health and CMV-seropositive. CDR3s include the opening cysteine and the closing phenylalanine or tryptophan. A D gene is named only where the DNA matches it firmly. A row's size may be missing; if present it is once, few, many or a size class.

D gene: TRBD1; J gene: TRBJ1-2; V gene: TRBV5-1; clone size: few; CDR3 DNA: TGCGCCAGCAGCTCGGGGTACGACAGGGTTCGATATGGCTACACCTTC; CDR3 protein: CASSSGYDRVRYGYTF
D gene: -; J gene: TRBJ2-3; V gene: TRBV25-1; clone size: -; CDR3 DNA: TGTGCCAGCAGTGAATATTCCCGACTATCCGATACGCAGTATTTT; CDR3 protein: CASSEYSRLSDTQYF
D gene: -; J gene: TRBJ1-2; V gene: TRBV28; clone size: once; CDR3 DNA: TGTGCCAGCCTGCCAATTGACAGGATCTATGGCTACACCTTC; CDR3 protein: CASLPIDRIYGYTF
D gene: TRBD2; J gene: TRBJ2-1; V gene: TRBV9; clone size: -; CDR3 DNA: TGTGCCAGCAGCGTAGTTGGCGGGGGGAAAAATGAGCAGTTCTTC; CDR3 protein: CASSVVGGGKNEQFF
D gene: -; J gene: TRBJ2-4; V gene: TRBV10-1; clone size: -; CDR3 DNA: TGCGCCACTCCAGGGTCTCTCAAAAACATTCAGTACTTC; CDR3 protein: CATPGSLKNIQYF
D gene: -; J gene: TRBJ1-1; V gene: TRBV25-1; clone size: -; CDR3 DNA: TGTGCCAGCAGACCCCGCCAGGGGAGGGCTGAAGCTTTCTTT; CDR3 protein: CASRPRQGRAEAFF
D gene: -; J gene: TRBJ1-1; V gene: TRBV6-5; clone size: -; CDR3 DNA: TGTGCCAGCAGCAGGGGGAACACTGAAGCTTTCTTT; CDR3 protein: CASSRGNTEAFF
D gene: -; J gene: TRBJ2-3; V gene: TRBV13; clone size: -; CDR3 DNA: TGTGCCAGCAGCTTAAAATCGATCACAAATACGCAGTATTTT; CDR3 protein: CASSLKSITNTQYF
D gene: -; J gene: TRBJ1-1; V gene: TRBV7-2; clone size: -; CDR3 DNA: TGTGCCAGCAGCTGGCGGGGTATTTCGGAGGCTTTCTTT; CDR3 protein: CASSWRGISEAFF
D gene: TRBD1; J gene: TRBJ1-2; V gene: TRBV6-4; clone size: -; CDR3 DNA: TGTGCCAGCAGTCCGACAGGGTCGCGCGGCTACACCTTC; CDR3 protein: CASSPTGSRGYTF
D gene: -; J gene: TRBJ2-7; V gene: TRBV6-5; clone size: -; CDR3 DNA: TGTGCCAGCAGTTACTCGCCGGCGGACTACGAGCAGTACTTC; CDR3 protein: CASSYSPADYEQYF
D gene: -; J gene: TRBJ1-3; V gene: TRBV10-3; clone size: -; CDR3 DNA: TGTGCCATCAGTGCTTGGGACATCAACTCTGGAAACACCATATATTTT; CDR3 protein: CAISAWDINSGNTIYF
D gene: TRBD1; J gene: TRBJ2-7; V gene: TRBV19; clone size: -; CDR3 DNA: TGTGCCAGTACTGACAGGGGGCTAGGTGAGCAGTACTTC; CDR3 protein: CASTDRGLGEQYF
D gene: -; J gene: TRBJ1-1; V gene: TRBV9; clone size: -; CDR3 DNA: TGTGCCAGCAGCGTAGGACAGTCGAACACTGAAGCTTTCTTT; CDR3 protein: CASSVGQSNTEAFF
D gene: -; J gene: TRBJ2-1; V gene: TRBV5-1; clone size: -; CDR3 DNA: TGCGCCAGCAGCTCGCCGGGACACCTCTCCTACAATGAGCAGTTCTTC; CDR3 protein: CASSSPGHLSYNEQFF
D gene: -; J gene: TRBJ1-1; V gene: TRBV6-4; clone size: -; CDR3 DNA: TGTGCCAGCAGTGAAACAGACATGAACACTGAAGCTTTCTTT; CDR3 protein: CASSETDMNTEAFF
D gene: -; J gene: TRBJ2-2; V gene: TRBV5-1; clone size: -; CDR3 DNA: TGCGCCAGCAGCCCCGGACTGAACACCGGGGAGCTGTTTTTT; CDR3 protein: CASSPGLNTGELFF
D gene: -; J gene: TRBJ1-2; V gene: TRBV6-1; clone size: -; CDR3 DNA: TGTGCCAGCAGTGACAGGGCTAGCTATGGCTACACCTTC; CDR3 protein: CASSDRASYGYTF
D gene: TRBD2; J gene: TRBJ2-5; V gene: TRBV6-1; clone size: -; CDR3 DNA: TGTGCCAGCAGTATCGAAGCGGGGGGAGGAGAGACCCAGTACTTC; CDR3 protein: CASSIEAGGGETQYF
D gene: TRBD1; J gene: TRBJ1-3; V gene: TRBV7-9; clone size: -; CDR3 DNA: TGTGCCAGCAGCGGACGACAGGGGACTGGAAACACCATATATTTT; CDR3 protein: CASSGRQGTGNTIYF
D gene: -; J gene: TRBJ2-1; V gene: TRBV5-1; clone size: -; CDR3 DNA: TGCGCCAGCATCAACTCCTACAATGAGCAGTTCTTC; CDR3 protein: CASINSYNEQFF
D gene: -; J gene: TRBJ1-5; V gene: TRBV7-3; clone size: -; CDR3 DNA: TGTGCCAGCAGCGCCCAGGGACTACCAAATCAGCCCCAGCATTTT; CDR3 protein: CASSAQGLPNQPQHF
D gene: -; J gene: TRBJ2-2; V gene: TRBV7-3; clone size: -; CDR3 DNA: TGTGCCAGCAGCCCAACCGGGACCGGGGAGCTGTTTTTT; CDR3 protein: CASSPTGTGELFF
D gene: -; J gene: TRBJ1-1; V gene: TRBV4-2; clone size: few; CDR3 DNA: TGTGCCAGCAGCCAACAGCGCCCCCGCGACGGAGTGAACACTGAAGCTTTCTTT; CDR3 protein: CASSQQRPRDGVNTEAFF
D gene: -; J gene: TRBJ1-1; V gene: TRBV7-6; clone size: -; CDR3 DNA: TGTGCCAGCAGCTTGGCGGGAAACACTGAAGCTTTCTTT; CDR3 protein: CASSLAGNTEAFF
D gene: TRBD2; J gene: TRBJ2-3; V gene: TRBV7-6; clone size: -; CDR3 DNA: TGTGCCAGCAGCTCTAAACTAGCGGGGGGGAGAGATACGCAGTATTTT; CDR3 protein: CASSSKLAGGRDTQYF
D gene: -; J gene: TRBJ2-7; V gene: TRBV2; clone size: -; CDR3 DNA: TGTGCCAGCAGTGACTTACAGTCCTACGAGCAGTACTTC; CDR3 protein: CASSDLQSYEQYF
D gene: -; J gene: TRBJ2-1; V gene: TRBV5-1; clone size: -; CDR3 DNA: TGCGCCAGCAGCTTGGGCGGCGCAACCTACAATGAGCAGTTCTTC; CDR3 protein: CASSLGGATYNEQFF
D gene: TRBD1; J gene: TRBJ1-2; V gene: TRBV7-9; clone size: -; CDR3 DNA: TGTGCCAGCAGCTCCGGACAGGGGAGTGCTGGCTACACCTTC; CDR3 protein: CASSSGQGSAGYTF
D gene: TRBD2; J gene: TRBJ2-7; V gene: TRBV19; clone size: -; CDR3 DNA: TGTGCCAGTACCCCGGGAGGGGTGGGCGAGCAGTACTTC; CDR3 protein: CASTPGGVGEQYF
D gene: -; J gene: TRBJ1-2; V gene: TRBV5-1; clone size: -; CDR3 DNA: TGCGCCAGCAGCTTGGATGGGGGCTCTGGCTACACCTTC; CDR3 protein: CASSLDGGSGYTF
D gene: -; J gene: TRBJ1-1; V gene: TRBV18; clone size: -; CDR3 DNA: TGTGCCAGCTCACCACGGACAGAAGGCAGTGCTTTCTTT; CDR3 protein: CASSPRTEGSAFF
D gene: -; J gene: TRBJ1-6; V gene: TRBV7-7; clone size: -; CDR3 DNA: TGTGCTAGCAGCCCCGCGAGGAATTCACCCCTCCACTTT; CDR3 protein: CASSPARNSPLHF
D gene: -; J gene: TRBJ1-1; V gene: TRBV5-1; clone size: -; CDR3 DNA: TGCGCCAGCAGCACTCGGACAGCGAACACTGAAGCTTTCTTT; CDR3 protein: CASSTRTANTEAFF
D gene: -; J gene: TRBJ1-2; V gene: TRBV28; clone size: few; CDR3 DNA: TGTGCCAGCAGTTCACCGGAGGGGCGCAACTATGGCTACACCTTC; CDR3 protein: CASSSPEGRNYGYTF
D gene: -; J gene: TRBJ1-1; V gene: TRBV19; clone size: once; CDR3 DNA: TGTGCCAGTAGTCGGTGGAGTGCTGAAGCTTTCTTT; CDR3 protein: CASSRWSAEAFF
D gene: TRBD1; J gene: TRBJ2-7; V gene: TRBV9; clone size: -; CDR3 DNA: TGTGCCAGCAGCCTAACAGGGGCTTCCTACGAGCAGTACTTC; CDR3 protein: CASSLTGASYEQYF
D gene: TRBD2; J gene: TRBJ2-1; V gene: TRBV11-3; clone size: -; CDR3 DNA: TGTGCCAGCAGCTTAGGGGGTAATAGCGGGGGTTCCTACAATGAGCAGTTCTTC; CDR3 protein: CASSLGGNSGGSYNEQFF
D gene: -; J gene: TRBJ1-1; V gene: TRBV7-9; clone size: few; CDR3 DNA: TGTGCCAGCAGCTTAGATGAGGGGAACACTGAAGCTTTCTTT; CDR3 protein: CASSLDEGNTEAFF
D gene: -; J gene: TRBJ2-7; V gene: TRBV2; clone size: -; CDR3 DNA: TGTGCCAGTTCCGGGGCCTACGAGCAGTACTTC; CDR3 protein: CASSGAYEQYF
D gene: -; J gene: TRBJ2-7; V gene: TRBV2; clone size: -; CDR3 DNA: TGTGCCAGCACAGGGGTTAGCTCCTACGAGCAGTACTTC; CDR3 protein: CASTGVSSYEQYF
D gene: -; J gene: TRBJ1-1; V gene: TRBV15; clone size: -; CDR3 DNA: TGTGCCACCAGCAGGGTCTCCTTGTCTATGAACACTGAAGCTTTCTTT; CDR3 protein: CATSRVSLSMNTEAFF
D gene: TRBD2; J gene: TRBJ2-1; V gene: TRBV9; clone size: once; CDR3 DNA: TGTGCCAGCAGCGTAAGGGAACTAGCGGGCTCCAATGAGCAGTTCTTC; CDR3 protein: CASSVRELAGSNEQFF
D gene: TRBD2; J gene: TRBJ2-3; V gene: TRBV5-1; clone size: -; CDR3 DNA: TGCGCCAGCAGCTTGGTTGGGGGTAGCGGGGGGGGAGAGTTAACAGATACGCAGTATTTT; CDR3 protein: CASSLVGGSGGGELTDTQYF
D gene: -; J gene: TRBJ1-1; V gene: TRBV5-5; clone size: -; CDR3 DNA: TGTGCCAGCAGCAGGAGTACACCCCCCGGCGCTGAAGCTTTCTTT; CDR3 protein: CASSRSTPPGAEAFF
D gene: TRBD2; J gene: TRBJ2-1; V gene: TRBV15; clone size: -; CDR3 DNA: TGTGCCACCAGCAGAGCCCTTCCGGCATTGGCGGGGGGGCCAGGCAATGAGCAGTTCTTC; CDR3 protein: CATSRALPALAGGPGNEQFF
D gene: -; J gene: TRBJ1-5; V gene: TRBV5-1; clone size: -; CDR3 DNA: TGCGCCAGCAGCTTGGGAGGTTATAGCAATCAGCCCCAGCATTTT; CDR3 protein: CASSLGGYSNQPQHF
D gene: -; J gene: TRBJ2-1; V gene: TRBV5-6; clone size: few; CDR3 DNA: TGTGCCAGCAGCCGGAGGGTCGGCTACTACAATGAGCAGTTCTTC; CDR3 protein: CASSRRVGYYNEQFF
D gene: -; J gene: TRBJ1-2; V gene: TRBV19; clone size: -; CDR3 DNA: TGTGCCAGTAGTACCCCAAGACAGCCCGCCAAGGGCGGCTACACCTTC; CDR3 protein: CASSTPRQPAKGGYTF
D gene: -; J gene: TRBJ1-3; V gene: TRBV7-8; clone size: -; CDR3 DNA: TGTGCCAGCAGCTTATGGGAGGCCGCGAACTCTGGAAACACCATATATTTT; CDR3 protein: CASSLWEAANSGNTIYF
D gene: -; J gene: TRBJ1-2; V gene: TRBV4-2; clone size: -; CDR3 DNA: TGTGCCAGCAGCCAAACACAGGGAGATGGCTACACCTTC; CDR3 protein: CASSQTQGDGYTF